The text below deals with one TCR beta chain. Its antigen remains unidentified. The data were taken from a study of CXCR3-negative and CXCR3-positive naive CD8 T cells. Regarding the study as a whole: Naive CXCR3-positive cells had TRB CDR3s more hydrophobic than those of CXCR3-negative naive cells.

Researchers prepared the TRB cDNA libraries using 5' RACE with UMI labels. TCRdb reworked the 5' RACE reads into one entry per CDR3 protein, no DNA. The sample totals about 94,000 distinct CDR3 sequences. Germline loops: CDR1 SGDLS, CDR2 YYNGEE. CDR3 length: 20 residues. Sequencing used naive CXCR3+ CD8+ T cells from blood. Documented subset: CD45RO-CCR7+CD27+CD95- naive CD8+ T cells expressing CXCR3 (TNR3+). V is TRBV9 and J is TRBJ2-1; the TRBD1 assignment by TCRdb is unverifiable without DNA. The receptor was derived from a human donor in good health. Some clones in this sample may be carry-over from other donors' samples. CDR3 loop: CASSDPITPPSTGMDNEQFF.